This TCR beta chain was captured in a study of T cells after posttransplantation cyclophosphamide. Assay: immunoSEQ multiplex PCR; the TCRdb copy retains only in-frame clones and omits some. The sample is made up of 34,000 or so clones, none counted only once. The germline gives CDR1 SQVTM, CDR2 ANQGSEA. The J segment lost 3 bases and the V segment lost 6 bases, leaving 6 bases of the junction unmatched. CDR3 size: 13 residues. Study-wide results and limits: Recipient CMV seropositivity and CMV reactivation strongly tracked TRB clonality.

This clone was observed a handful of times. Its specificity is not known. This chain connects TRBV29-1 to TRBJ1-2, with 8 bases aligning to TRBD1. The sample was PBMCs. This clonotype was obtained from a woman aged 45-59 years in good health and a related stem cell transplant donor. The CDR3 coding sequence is TGCAGCGTCGGGACAGGTACCTACTATGGCTACACCTTC. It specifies CSVGTGTYYGYTF.